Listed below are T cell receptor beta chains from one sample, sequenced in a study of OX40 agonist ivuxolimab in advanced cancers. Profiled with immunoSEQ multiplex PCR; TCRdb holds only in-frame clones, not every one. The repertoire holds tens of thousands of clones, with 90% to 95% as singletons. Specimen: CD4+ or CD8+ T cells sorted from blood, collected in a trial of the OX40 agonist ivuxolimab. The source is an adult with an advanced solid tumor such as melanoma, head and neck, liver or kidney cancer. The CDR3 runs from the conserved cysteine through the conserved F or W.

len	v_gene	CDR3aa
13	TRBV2	CASGQELNQPQHF
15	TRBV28	CASISGGVHLETQYF
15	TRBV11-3	CASSLDGGQSYEQYF
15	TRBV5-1	CASSLSTAANEKLFF
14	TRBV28	CASSLETPNYEQYF
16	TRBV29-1	CSVVLGGTSGANVLTF
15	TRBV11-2	CASSLSPGEGEKLFF
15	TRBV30	CAWSGRQGVQETQYF
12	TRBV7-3	CASSYLGGTQYF
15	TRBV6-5	CASSYSASGGYGYTF
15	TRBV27	CASRKAGVVYNEQFF
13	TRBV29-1	CSVVLAGVYEQYF
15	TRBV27	CASSYTGVGANVLTF
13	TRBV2	CASKKDSGNTIYF
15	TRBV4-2	CASSQAQGNSYEQYF
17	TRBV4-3	CASSQREGAFSYNEQFF
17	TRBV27	CASSPRKTSGTLYEQYF
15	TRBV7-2	CASSEEPRGGNTIYF
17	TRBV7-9	CASSLWTSGREGDTQYF
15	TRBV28	CASNRQGAGSYEQYF